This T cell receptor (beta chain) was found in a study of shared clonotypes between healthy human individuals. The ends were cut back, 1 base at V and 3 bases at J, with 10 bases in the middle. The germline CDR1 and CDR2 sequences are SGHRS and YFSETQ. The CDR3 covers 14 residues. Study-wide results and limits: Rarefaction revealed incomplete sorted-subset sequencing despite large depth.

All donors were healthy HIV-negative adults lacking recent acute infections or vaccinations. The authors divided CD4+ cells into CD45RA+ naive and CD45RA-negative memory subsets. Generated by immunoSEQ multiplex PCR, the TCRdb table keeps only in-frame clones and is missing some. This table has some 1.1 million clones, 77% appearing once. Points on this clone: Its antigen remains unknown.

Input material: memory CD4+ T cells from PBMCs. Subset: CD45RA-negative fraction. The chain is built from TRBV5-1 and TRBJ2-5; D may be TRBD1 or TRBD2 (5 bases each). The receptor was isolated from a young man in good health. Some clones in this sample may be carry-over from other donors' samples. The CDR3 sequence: CASSLSLGEETQYF. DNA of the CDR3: TGCGCCAGCAGCTTGTCATTGGGGGAAGAGACCCAGTACTTC. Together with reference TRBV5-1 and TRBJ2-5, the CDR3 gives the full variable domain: KAGVTQTPRYLIKTRGQQVTLSCSPISGHRSVSWYQQTPGQGLQFLFEYFSETQRNKGNFPGRFSGRQFSNSRSEMNVSTLELGDSALYLCASSLSLGEETQYFGPGTRLLVL.